The 25 T cell receptor beta chains below were found in one sample sequenced in a study of T cell repertoires in ileal Crohn's disease (dated by TCRdb to the late 2010s). Libraries came from the immunoSEQ multiplex PCR assay. TCRdb limited this immuneACCESS table to in-frame rearrangements with V and J called. A share of clones is missing; checked studies link under half to unresolved V genes, and the rest is unexplained. The sample table contains approximately 27,000 clones; only one count was recorded for about four fifths of them. In total, the top ten clones hold about 20% of the sample. The specimen was ileal tissue. The receptors derive from an adult with Crohn's disease.

This chain uses TRBV4-1 with TRBJ2-5; 10 bases map to TRBD2. This CDR3 is 21 amino acids long. J lost 7 bases, V lost 3 bases, and 26 bases had no gene match. Germline loops: CDR1 MGHRA, CDR2 YSYEKL. The CDR3 loop reads CASSHRFHYLAGGSATGTQYF. The CDR3 coding sequence is TGCGCCAGCAGCCACCGTTTTCACTACTTAGCGGGGGGCTCGGCCACAGGGACCCAGTACTTC.

This rearrangement joins TRBV6-5 to TRBJ1-1; D may be TRBD1 (6 bases). From germline, CDR1 is MNHEY and CDR2 SVGAGI. The CDR3 runs 14 residues. V was clipped by 7 bases and J by 4 bases, with 16 bases between them. The CDR3 DNA reads TGTGCCAGCAAACCTCGGGGGGGCGGCACTGAAGCTTTCTTT. It yields the protein CASKPRGGGTEAFF.

J is TRBJ1-3 and V is TRBV5-1; no firm D call. The CDR3 has 15 residues. V dropped 0 bases and J dropped 0 bases, with 7 bases sitting between them. In germline, CDR1 is SGHRS, CDR2 YFSETQ. The CDR3 DNA reads as TGCGCCAGCAGCTTGGATCCGAGCTCTGGAAACACCATATATTTT. Translating it yields CASSLDPSSGNTIYF.

This chain uses TRBV18 with TRBJ2-1; 13 bases fit TRBD2. Germline V gene sequence: CDR1 KGHSH, CDR2 LQKENI. J was trimmed by 6 bases and V by 2 bases; bases with no gene match: 4. The CDR3 is 16 amino acids. CDR3 in amino acids: CASSPWGLAGSNEQFF. Written as DNA, the CDR3 is TGTGCCAGCTCACCATGGGGACTAGCGGGGTCCAATGAGCAGTTCTTC.

As for this clone: At one end the junction does not follow the germline gene, possibly because of a read error. The chain joins TRBV7-9 to TRBJ2-5; 15 bases fit TRBD2. The CDR3 sequence is 18 residues long. Germline V lookup: CDR1 SEHNR, CDR2 FQNEAQ (reference sequence). CDR3: CVSSLTGLAGGHQETQYF. The CDR3 bases are TGTGTCAGCAGCTTAACGGGACTAGCGGGAGGCCACCAAGAGACCCAGTACTTC.

The V gene is TRBV27, the J gene TRBJ1-2; possibly TRBD1 for D (6 bases). The CDR3 runs to 15 residues. Trimming took 5 bases from V and 6 from J, leaving 19 bases between them. Germline CDR1 is MNHEY and CDR2 is SMNVEV (reference sequence). In DNA, the CDR3 is TGTGCCAGCAGTGCATGGGGGCGGCGAGCGGATGGCTACACCTTC. Protein: CASSAWGRRADGYTF.

The genes are TRBV29-1 and TRBJ2-7, with 9 bases matching TRBD1. The ends lost 7 bases at V and 4 bases at J; junction bases unmatched: 5. The CDR3 runs 12 residues. The germline V gene encodes CDR1 SQVTM and CDR2 ANQGSEA. The CDR3, as DNA: TGCAGCGGGACAGGACAGGGGTACGAGCAGTACTTC. Protein product: CSGTGQGYEQYF.

The chain's CDR3 is CASSFDRAPTYEQYF. DNA of the CDR3: TGTGCCAGCAGCTTCGACAGGGCCCCAACCTACGAGCAGTACTTC. The chain couples TRBV7-3 to TRBJ2-7, with 7 bases fitting TRBD1. Germline loops: CDR1 SGHTA, CDR2 FQGTGA. CDR3 length equals 15 residues. Trimming took 3 bases from V and 2 from J; bases not matched to a gene: 7.

The V and J genes are TRBV27 and TRBJ1-4; TRBD1 matches at 9 bases. The CDR3 contains 13 residues. V shed 5 bases, J shed 7 bases, and the junction held 2 bases outside the gene matches. Looked up from germline, CDR1 is MNHEY and CDR2 is SMNVEV (reference sequence). CDR3 sequence (DNA): TGTGCCAGCAGTCGGGACAGGGTTGAAAAACTGTTTTTT. It yields the protein CASSRDRVEKLFF.

DNA for the CDR3: TGTGCCAGCAGTCCAGGGGAGAACTATGGCTACACCTTC. Residues: CASSPGENYGYTF. V usage is TRBV6-6 and J usage is TRBJ1-2; TRBD1 might be the D (6 bases). Trimming took off 5 bases at V and 2 bases at J, with 9 bases between the two ends. Germline V gene data show CDR1 as MNHNY and CDR2 as SVGAGI (reference sequence). The CDR3 has 13 amino acids.

The chain couples TRBV29-1 to TRBJ1-3; D is possibly TRBD1 (5 bases). Germline lookup yields CDR1 SQVTM and CDR2 ANQGSEA. The CDR3 is made up of 15 amino acids. Trimming took off 0 bases at V and 2 bases at J, with 11 bases between the two ends. The CDR3 coding sequence is TGCAGCGTTGAAGACCCAGGGAAGACTGGAAACACCATATATTTT. It encodes CSVEDPGKTGNTIYF.

The chain joins TRBV6-5 to TRBJ2-1, with a tentative D call TRBD1 (7 bases). Germline values: CDR1 MNHEY, CDR2 SVGAGI. The CDR3 has 14 amino acids. With 6 bases removed from V and 1 base from J, the gap between germline ends came to 10 bases. The CDR3 DNA reads as TGTGCCAGCAGCCAGGGGGGTTCCTACAATGAGCAGTTCTTC. This translates into CASSQGGSYNEQFF.

The chain has TRBV7-9 and TRBJ1-1; 10 positions agree with TRBD1. The CDR3 totals 17 residues. V shed 4 bases and J 3 bases; nucleotides not matched to a gene: 11. Germline loops: CDR1 SEHNR, CDR2 FQNEAQ (reference sequence). The CDR3 DNA sequence: TGTGCCAGCAGCTACACGGGACAGGGGCGTATGGACACTGAAGCTTTCTTT. Encoded protein: CASSYTGQGRMDTEAFF. Combining the CDR3 with reference TRBV7-9 and TRBJ1-1 gives the whole variable domain DTGVSQNPRHKITKRGQNVTFRCDPISEHNRLYWYRQTLGQGPEFLTYFQNEAQLEKSRLLSDRFSAERPKGSFSTLEIQRTEQGDSAMYLCASSYTGQGRMDTEAFFGQGTRLTVV.

The V and J genes are TRBV27 and TRBJ1-3, with 8 bases identical to TRBD1. The CDR3 has 13 residues. Trimming took 2 bases from V and 7 from J; bases not matched to a gene: 1. Germline V gives CDR1 MNHEY, CDR2 SMNVEV (reference sequence). For the CDR3, the DNA is TGTGCCAGCAGTTTAAGACAGGGGAACACCATATATTTT. It codes for CASSLRQGNTIYF.

V and J are TRBV7-9 and TRBJ1-4; 9 nucleotides match TRBD1. CDR1 SEHNR and CDR2 FQNEAQ come from the germline V gene (reference sequence). The J segment lost 5 bases and the V segment lost 1 base, leaving 2 bases of the junction unmatched. The CDR3 consists of 15 residues. The CDR3: CASSLGGQGNEKLFF. The CDR3 DNA follows: TGTGCCAGCAGCTTAGGGGGACAGGGAAATGAAAAACTGTTTTTT.

The rearrangement links TRBV6-5 to TRBJ2-7; TRBD2 matches 7 bases. The V gene's germline CDR1 is MNHEY and CDR2 SVGAGI. The CDR3 length is 14 residues. V shed 8 bases and J 0 bases; nucleotides not matched to a gene: 7. As DNA, the CDR3 is TGTGCCAGCGGGCGGGAGCCTAGCTCCTACGAGCAGTACTTC. This sequence encodes CASGREPSSYEQYF.

This chain uses TRBV5-4 with TRBJ2-2; 8 bases fit TRBD1. From germline, CDR1 is SGHNT and CDR2 YYREEE (reference sequence). The CDR3 has 15 amino acids. With V trimmed by 4 bases and J by 6 bases, 8 bases remained unmatched. DNA of the CDR3: TGTGCCAGCAGCCCGCGGACAGGGCTGGCCGGGGAGCTGTTTTTT. Its translation is CASSPRTGLAGELFF.

The chain couples TRBV6-1 to TRBJ2-1, with 8 bases identical to TRBD2. CDR3 size: 15 residues. CDR1 is MNHNS and CDR2 is SASEGT in the germline V gene. Trimming cost V 6 bases and J 2 bases; bases outside gene matches: 6. CDR3 sequence: CASSRAGVPYNEQFF. Written as DNA, the CDR3 is TGTGCCAGCAGCCGAGCGGGGGTCCCCTACAATGAGCAGTTCTTC.

In its sample, this clone was seen a few times. J is TRBJ2-7 and V is TRBV14, with D possibly TRBD2 on 5 matching bases. The V gene lost 6 bases and the J gene lost 11 bases, with 17 bases spanning the gap. Germline V lookup: CDR1 SGHDN, CDR2 FVKESK. The CDR3 has 12 amino acids. CDR3 amino acids: CASSPGPGAEYF. CDR3 coding DNA: TGTGCCAGCAGTCCGGGCCCTGGAGCGGAGTACTTC.

The CDR3 coding sequence is TGTGCCAGCAGTGATCTAGATTCACCCCTCCACTTT. It is translated as CASSDLDSPLHF. V is TRBV6-1 and J is TRBJ1-6, with D hard to call. This CDR3 region has 12 residues. Germline values: CDR1 MNHNS, CDR2 SASEGT. Trimming stripped 3 bases from V and 8 bases from J, with 5 bases between.

Worth noting for this clone: Germline is not matched at one junction end, which may reflect a read error. V gene TRBV7-2 combines with J gene TRBJ1-1; D is uncertain. The length of the CDR3 is 14 residues. Germline values: CDR1 SGHTA, CDR2 FQGNSA. The CDR3 sequence: CASTLNRRGTEAFF. The CDR3 DNA is TGTGCCAGCACCTTAAATCGACGAGGCACTGAAGCTTTCTTT.

V gene TRBV2 combines with J gene TRBJ2-3; a possible D gene is TRBD1 (5 bases). The V end lost 7 bases, the J end lost 2 bases, and 10 bases lay between the germline ends. The CDR3 totals 13 residues. The V gene's germline CDR1 is SNHLY and CDR2 FYNNEI. The CDR3 spells CASTRGATDTQYF. The CDR3 DNA reads as TGTGCCAGCACCCGTGGGGCCACAGATACGCAGTATTTT.

V gene TRBV7-9 combines with J gene TRBJ1-5, with D perhaps TRBD1 (6 bases). Germline assignment: CDR1 SEHNR and CDR2 FQNEAQ (reference sequence). Trimming stripped 1 base from V and 4 bases from J, with 8 bases between. The CDR3 sequence is 14 residues long. The CDR3 protein is CASSLDTGNQPQHF. CDR3 sequence (DNA): TGTGCCAGCAGCTTAGATACAGGGAATCAGCCCCAGCATTTT.

This chain joins TRBV5-1 and TRBJ2-1; 7 bases are shared with TRBD2. The CDR3 spans 17 residues. Per the germline V gene, CDR1 is SGHRS and CDR2 is YFSETQ. V was pared by 3 bases and J by 4 bases, with 13 bases of the junction left unmatched. The DNA of the CDR3 is TGCGCCAGCAGCTCGGGGCTAACTAGCGATTCTTACAATGAGCAGTTCTTC. Amino acid sequence: CASSSGLTSDSYNEQFF.

The chain employs TRBV11-2 and TRBJ2-5; 10 nucleotides align to TRBD1. The CDR3 has 14 amino acids. The germline V gene has CDR1 SGHAT and CDR2 FQNNGV. J was trimmed by 2 bases and V by 4 bases; bases with no gene match: 1. In DNA, the CDR3 is TGTGCCAGCAGCTGGACAGGGGGACAAGAGACCCAGTACTTC. It yields the protein CASSWTGGQETQYF.